These T cell receptor beta chains were read from a single sample in a study of blood T cells in healthy people across ages. TCRdb re-called the 5' RACE reads with MiXCR, one entry per CDR3 protein. This sample has about 320,000 distinct CDR3 sequences, with about 25% found just once. The sequenced sample was blood. The receptors here all came from a woman in her seventies in good health. CDR3s include the opening cysteine and the closing phenylalanine or tryptophan. The order of the fields is J gene, D gene, V gene, clone size, CDR3 protein, CDR3 DNA. A D gene is named only where the DNA matches it firmly. Clone size is shown for a subset of rows, as once, few, many or a class of expanded clone.

J: TRBJ2-5
D: -
V: TRBV27
size: -
CDR3: CASRPGPTWETQYF
DNA: TGTGCCAGCAGACCGGGTCCGACCTGGGAGACCCAGTACTTC

J: TRBJ2-7
D: -
V: TRBV2
size: -
CDR3: CASRTGTRTYEQYF
DNA: TGTGCCAGCAGAACCGGAACACGTACCTACGAGCAGTACTTC

J: TRBJ2-7
D: -
V: TRBV11-2
size: many
CDR3: CASSLDRVQSSYEQYF
DNA: TGTGCCAGCAGCTTAGATCGCGTACAGAGCTCCTACGAGCAGTACTTC

J: TRBJ2-1
D: TRBD2
V: TRBV28
size: few
CDR3: CASSTAGLAYYNEQFF
DNA: TGTGCCAGCAGTACAGCGGGACTAGCGTACTACAATGAGCAGTTCTTC

J: TRBJ1-6
D: -
V: TRBV12-3/TRBV12-4
size: -
CDR3: CASSADGQRAPLHF
DNA: TGTGCCAGCAGTGCGGACGGTCAAAGGGCACCCCTCCACTTT

J: TRBJ1-3
D: -
V: TRBV4-1
size: -
CDR3: CASSLDLSSGNTIYF
DNA: TGCGCCAGCAGCCTGGACCTAAGCTCTGGAAACACCATATATTTT

J: TRBJ2-5
D: TRBD2
V: TRBV6-4
size: -
CDR3: CASNTELLGGLAGTSQETQYF
DNA: TGTGCCAGCAACACAGAACTATTGGGGGGACTAGCGGGGACGTCCCAAGAGACCCAGTACTTC

J: TRBJ2-2
D: -
V: TRBV11-2
size: -
CDR3: CASRFSGNTGELFF
DNA: TGTGCCAGCAGATTTAGCGGGAACACCGGGGAGCTGTTTTTT

J: TRBJ2-7
D: TRBD2
V: TRBV7-8
size: -
CDR3: CASSLLGLAGNEQYF
DNA: TGTGCCAGCAGCTTACTCGGACTAGCGGGAAACGAGCAGTACTTC

J: TRBJ2-6
D: TRBD2
V: TRBV5-6
size: -
CDR3: CASSPGIGREGTGANVLTF
DNA: TGTGCCAGCAGCCCTGGTATAGGGCGGGAGGGGACTGGGGCCAACGTCCTGACTTTC

J: TRBJ2-7
D: TRBD2
V: TRBV4-1
size: -
CDR3: CASSLESGTYYEQYF
DNA: TGCGCCAGCAGCCTAGAGAGCGGGACCTACTACGAGCAGTACTTC

J: TRBJ2-5
D: TRBD2
V: TRBV12-5
size: few
CDR3: CASGLGLAGGLETQYF
DNA: TGTGCTAGTGGTTTAGGACTAGCGGGAGGTCTGGAGACCCAGTACTTC

J: TRBJ2-5
D: -
V: TRBV7-2
size: -
CDR3: CVSSLGQGGGQETQYF
DNA: TGTGTCAGCAGCTTAGGGCAGGGTGGCGGCCAAGAGACCCAGTACTTC

J: TRBJ2-3
D: TRBD2
V: TRBV6-2/TRBV6-3
size: -
CDR3: CASRTRLAAIETQYF
DNA: TGTGCCAGCAGAACCCGACTAGCGGCCATAGAGACGCAGTATTTT

J: TRBJ2-3
D: -
V: TRBV5-1
size: -
CDR3: CASSLDAGSTDTQYF
DNA: TGCGCCAGCAGCTTGGATGCGGGGAGCACAGATACGCAGTATTTT

J: TRBJ1-5
D: TRBD1
V: TRBV4-2
size: few
CDR3: CASSPGTGSNQPQHF
DNA: TGTGCCAGCAGCCCGGGGACAGGGAGCAATCAGCCCCAGCATTTT

J: TRBJ1-1
D: TRBD1
V: TRBV29-1
size: -
CDR3: CSVGTGVNTEAFF
DNA: TGCAGCGTAGGGACAGGGGTGAACACTGAAGCTTTCTTT

J: TRBJ1-1
D: -
V: TRBV6-2/TRBV6-3
size: -
CDR3: CASSYSTSTEAFF
DNA: TGTGCCAGCAGTTACTCGACGAGCACTGAAGCTTTCTTT

J: TRBJ2-3
D: -
V: TRBV15
size: -
CDR3: CVTSSLKGDTQYF
DNA: TGTGTCACCAGCAGTCTCAAGGGGGATACGCAGTATTTT

J: TRBJ2-2
D: -
V: TRBV5-5
size: few
CDR3: CASSLMRGEVTGELFF
DNA: TGTGCCAGCAGCTTGATGAGGGGGGAAGTCACCGGGGAGCTGTTTTTT

J: TRBJ2-5
D: -
V: TRBV25-1
size: -
CDR3: CASSQVQETQYF
DNA: TGTGCCAGCAGTCAGGTACAAGAGACCCAGTACTTC

J: TRBJ2-1
D: TRBD2
V: TRBV6-5
size: -
CDR3: CASSYSLMGGRGEQFF
DNA: TGTGCCAGCAGTTACTCGTTGATGGGAGGGCGGGGTGAGCAGTTCTTC

J: TRBJ2-7
D: -
V: TRBV15
size: -
CDR3: CATSRDPSEQYF
DNA: TGTGCCACCAGCAGAGACCCCTCCGAGCAGTACTTC

J: TRBJ2-1
D: TRBD2
V: TRBV27
size: -
CDR3: CASSPRLAGGRGSYNEQFF
DNA: TGTGCCAGCAGTCCGAGACTAGCGGGCGGCCGTGGGTCCTACAATGAGCAGTTCTTC

J: TRBJ2-5
D: TRBD2
V: TRBV20-1
size: few
CDR3: CSAYRTSAHKETQYF
DNA: TGCAGTGCTTACCGGACTAGCGCCCATAAAGAGACCCAGTACTTC

J: TRBJ2-3
D: -
V: TRBV28
size: -
CDR3: CASSSVGRDKADTQYF
DNA: TGTGCCAGCAGTTCCGTTGGGCGGGATAAAGCAGATACGCAGTATTTT